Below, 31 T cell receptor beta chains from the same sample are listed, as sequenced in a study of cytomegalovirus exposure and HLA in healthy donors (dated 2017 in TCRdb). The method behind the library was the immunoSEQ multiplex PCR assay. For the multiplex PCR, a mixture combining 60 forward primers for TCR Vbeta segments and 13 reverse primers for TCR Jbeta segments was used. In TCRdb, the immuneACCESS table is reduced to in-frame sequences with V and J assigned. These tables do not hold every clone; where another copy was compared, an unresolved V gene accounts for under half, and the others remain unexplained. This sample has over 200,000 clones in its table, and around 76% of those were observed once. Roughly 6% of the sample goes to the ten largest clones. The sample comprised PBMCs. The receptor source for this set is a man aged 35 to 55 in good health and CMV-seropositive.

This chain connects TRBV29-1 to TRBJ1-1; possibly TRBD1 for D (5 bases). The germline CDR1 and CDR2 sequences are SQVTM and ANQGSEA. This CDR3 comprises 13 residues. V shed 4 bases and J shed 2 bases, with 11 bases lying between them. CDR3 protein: CSVVIGANTEAFF. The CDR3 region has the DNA TGCAGCGTTGTGATAGGGGCCAACACTGAAGCTTTCTTT.

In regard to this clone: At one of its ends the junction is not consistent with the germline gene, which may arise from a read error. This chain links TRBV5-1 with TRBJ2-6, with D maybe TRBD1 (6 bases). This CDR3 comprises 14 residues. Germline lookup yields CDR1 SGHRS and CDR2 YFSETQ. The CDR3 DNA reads TGCGCCTCATACCCAGGGGCTGGGGCCGACGTCCTGACTTTC. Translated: CASYPGAGADVLTF.

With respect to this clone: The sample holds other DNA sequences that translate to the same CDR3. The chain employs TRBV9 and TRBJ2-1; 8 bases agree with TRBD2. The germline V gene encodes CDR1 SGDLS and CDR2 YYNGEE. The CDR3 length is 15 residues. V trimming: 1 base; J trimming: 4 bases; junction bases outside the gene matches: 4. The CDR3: CASSVRLAGYNEQFF. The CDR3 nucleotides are TGTGCCAGCAGCGTACGGTTAGCGGGGTACAATGAGCAGTTCTTC.

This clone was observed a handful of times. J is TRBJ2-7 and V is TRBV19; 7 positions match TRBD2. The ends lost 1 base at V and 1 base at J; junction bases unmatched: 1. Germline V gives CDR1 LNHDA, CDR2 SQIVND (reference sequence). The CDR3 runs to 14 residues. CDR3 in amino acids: CASSIAGRSYEQYF. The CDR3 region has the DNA TGTGCCAGTAGTATAGCCGGGAGGTCCTACGAGCAGTACTTC.

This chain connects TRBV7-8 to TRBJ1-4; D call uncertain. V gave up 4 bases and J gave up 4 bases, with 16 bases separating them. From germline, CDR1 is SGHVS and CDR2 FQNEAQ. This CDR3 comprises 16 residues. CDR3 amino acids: CASSSRGNGVNEKLFF. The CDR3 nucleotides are TGTGCCAGCAGCTCAAGAGGGAACGGCGTTAATGAAAAACTGTTTTTT.

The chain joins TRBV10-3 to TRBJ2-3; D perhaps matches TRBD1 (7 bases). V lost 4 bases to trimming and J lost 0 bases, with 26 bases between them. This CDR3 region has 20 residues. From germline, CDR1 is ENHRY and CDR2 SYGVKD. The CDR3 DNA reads TGTGCCATCAGTGTACGGGGGACAGATAAAATGTCGTCTAGCACAGATACGCAGTATTTT. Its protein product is CAISVRGTDKMSSSTDTQYF.

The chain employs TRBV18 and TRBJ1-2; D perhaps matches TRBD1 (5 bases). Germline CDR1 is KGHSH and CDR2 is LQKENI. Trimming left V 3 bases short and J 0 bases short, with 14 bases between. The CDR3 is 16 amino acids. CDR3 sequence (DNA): TGTGCCAGCTCACCTATAGCAGGACATACTAACTATGGCTACACCTTC. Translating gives CASSPIAGHTNYGYTF.

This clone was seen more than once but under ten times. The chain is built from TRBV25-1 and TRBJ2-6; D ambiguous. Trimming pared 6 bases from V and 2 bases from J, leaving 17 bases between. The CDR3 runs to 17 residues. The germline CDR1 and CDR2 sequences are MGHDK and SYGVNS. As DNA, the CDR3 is TGTGCCAGCAGCCCCCCCGGTATTGCTGCTGGGGCCAACGTCCTGACTTTC. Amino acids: CASSPPGIAAGANVLTF.

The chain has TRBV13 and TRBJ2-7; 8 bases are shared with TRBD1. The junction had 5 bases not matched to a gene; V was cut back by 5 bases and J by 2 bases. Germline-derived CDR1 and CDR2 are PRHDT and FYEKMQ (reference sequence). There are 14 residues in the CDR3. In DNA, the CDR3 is TGTGCCAGCAGCGCTGGACAGGGTCCCTACGAGCAGTACTTC. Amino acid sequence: CASSAGQGPYEQYF.

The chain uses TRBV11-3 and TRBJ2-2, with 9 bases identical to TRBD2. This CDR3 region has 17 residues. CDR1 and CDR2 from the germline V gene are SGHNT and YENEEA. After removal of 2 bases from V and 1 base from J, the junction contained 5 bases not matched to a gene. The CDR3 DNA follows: TGTGCCAGCAGCTTACGGCTAGCGGGGAGGAACACCGGGGAGCTGTTTTTT. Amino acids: CASSLRLAGRNTGELFF.

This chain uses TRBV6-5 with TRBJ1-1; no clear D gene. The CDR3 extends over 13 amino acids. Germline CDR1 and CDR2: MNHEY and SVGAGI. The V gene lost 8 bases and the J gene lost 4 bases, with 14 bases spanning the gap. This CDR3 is CASLRELGTEAFF. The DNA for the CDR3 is TGTGCCAGCCTTCGCGAACTCGGCACTGAAGCTTTCTTT.

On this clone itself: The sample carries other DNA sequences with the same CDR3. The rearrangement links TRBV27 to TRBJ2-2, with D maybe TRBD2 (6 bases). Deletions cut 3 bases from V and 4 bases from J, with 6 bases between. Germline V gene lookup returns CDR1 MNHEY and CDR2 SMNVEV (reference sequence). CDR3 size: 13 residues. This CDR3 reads CASSFGGTGELFF. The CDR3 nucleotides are TGTGCCAGCAGTTTCGGGGGCACCGGGGAGCTGTTTTTT.

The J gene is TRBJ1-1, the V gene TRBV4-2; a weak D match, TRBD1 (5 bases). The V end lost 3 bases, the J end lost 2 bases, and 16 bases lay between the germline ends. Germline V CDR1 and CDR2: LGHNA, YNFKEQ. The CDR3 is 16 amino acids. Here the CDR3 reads CASSHVGQLENTEAFF. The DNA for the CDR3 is TGTGCCAGCAGCCACGTGGGGCAACTGGAAAACACTGAAGCTTTCTTT.

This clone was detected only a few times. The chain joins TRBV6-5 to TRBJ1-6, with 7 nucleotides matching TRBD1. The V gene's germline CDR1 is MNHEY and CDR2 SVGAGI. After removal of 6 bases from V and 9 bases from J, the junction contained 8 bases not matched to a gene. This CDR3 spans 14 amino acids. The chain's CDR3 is CASRNRGRGSPLHF. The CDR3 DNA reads TGTGCCAGCAGAAACAGGGGTCGAGGTTCACCCCTCCACTTT.

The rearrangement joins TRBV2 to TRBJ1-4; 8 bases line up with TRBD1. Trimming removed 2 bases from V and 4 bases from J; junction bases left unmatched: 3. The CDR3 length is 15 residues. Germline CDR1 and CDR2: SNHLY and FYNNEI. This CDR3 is CASSEQGADNEKLFF. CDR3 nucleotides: TGTGCCAGCAGTGAACAGGGGGCGGATAATGAAAAACTGTTTTTT. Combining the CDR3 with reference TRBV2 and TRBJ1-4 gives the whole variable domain EPEVTQTPSHQVTQMGQEVILRCVPISNHLYFYWYRQILGQKVEFLVSFYNNEISEKSEIFDDQFSVERPDGSNFTLKIRSTKLEDSAMYFCASSEQGADNEKLFFGSGTQLSVL.

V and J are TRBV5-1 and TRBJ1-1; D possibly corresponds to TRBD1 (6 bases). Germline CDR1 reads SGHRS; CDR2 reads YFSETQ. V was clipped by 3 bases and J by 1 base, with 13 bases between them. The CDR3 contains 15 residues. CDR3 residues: CASSSVVDRNTEAFF. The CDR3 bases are TGCGCCAGCAGCTCGGTGGTGGACAGGAACACTGAAGCTTTCTTT. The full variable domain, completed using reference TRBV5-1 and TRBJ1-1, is KAGVTQTPRYLIKTRGQQVTLSCSPISGHRSVSWYQQTPGQGLQFLFEYFSETQRNKGNFPGRFSGRQFSNSRSEMNVSTLELGDSALYLCASSSVVDRNTEAFFGQGTRLTVV.

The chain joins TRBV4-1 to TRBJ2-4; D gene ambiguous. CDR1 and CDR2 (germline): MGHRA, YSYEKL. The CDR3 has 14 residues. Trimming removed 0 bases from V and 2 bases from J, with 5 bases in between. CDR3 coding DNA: TGCGCCAGCAGCCAAGACACTTCCAAAAACATTCAGTACTTC. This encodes CASSQDTSKNIQYF.

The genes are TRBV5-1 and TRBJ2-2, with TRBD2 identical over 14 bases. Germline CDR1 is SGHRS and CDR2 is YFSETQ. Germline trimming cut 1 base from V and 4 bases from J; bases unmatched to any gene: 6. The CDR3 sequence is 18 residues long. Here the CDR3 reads CASSLRLAGGPGTGELFF. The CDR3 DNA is TGCGCCAGCAGCTTGAGACTAGCGGGAGGGCCAGGCACCGGGGAGCTGTTTTTT.

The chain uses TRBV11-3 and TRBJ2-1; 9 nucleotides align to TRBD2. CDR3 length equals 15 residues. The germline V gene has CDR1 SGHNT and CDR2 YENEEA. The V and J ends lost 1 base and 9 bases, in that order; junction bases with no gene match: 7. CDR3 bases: TGTGCCAGCAGCTTAGGCGGGAGGGATTGGGGTGAGCAGTTCTTC. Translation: CASSLGGRDWGEQFF. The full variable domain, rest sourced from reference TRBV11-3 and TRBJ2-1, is EAGVVQSPRYKIIEKKQPVAFWCNPISGHNTLYWYLQNLGQGPELLIRYENEEAVDDSQLPKDRFSAERLKGVDSTLKIQPAELGDSAVYLCASSLGGRDWGEQFFGPGTRLTVL.

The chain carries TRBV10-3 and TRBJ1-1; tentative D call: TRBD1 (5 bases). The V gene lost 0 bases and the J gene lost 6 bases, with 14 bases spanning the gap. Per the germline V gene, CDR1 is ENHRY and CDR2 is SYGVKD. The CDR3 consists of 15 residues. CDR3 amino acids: CAISESRQLVAEAFF. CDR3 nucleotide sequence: TGTGCCATCAGTGAGTCTCGACAGTTAGTCGCTGAAGCTTTCTTT.

CDR3 bases: TGTGCCAGCAGTGTTCAGGGCAGCTCCTACAATGAGCAGTTCTTC. This sequence encodes CASSVQGSSYNEQFF. V and J are TRBV2 and TRBJ2-1; maybe TRBD1 (5 bases). Trimming stripped 4 bases from V and 0 bases from J, with 10 bases between. There are 15 residues in the CDR3. Germline V lookup: CDR1 SNHLY, CDR2 FYNNEI.

The CDR3 DNA follows: TGTGCCAGCAGACCAGACAAGAGCTCCTACGAGCAGTACGTC. This gives the protein CASRPDKSSYEQYV. V and J are TRBV7-9 and TRBJ2-7; D call uncertain. V was clipped by 6 bases and J by 0 bases, with 12 bases between them. This CDR3 contains 14 residues. In germline, CDR1 is SEHNR, CDR2 FQNEAQ (reference sequence).

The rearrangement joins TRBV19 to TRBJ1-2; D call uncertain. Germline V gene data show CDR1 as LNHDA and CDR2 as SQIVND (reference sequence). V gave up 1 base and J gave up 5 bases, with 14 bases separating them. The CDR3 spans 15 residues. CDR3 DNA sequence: TGTGCCAGTAGTATAGTGGCGGGAACAAGGTATGGCTACACCTTC. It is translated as CASSIVAGTRYGYTF.

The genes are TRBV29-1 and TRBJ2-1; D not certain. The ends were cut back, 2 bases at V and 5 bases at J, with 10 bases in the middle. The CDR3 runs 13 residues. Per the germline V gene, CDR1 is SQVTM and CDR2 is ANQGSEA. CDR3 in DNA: TGCAGCGTTGAATGGCAGGCTCACAATGAGCAGTTCTTC. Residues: CSVEWQAHNEQFF.

The CDR3 region has the DNA TGTGCCAGCAGACCACTAGCGGGGGTAGACAATGAGCAGTTCTTC. Encoded protein: CASRPLAGVDNEQFF. V gene TRBV2 combines with J gene TRBJ2-1; 11 nucleotides align to TRBD2. Germline V gene data show CDR1 as SNHLY and CDR2 as FYNNEI. V gave up 6 bases and J gave up 5 bases; unmatched junction bases: 6. CDR3 length: 15 amino acids.

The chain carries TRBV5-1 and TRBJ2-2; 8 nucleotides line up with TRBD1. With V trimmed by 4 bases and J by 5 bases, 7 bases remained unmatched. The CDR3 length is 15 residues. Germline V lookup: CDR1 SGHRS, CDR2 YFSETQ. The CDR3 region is CASSVGTGGTGELFF. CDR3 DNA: TGCGCCAGCAGCGTCGGGACAGGAGGTACCGGGGAGCTGTTTTTT. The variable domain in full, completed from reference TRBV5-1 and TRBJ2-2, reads KAGVTQTPRYLIKTRGQQVTLSCSPISGHRSVSWYQQTPGQGLQFLFEYFSETQRNKGNFPGRFSGRQFSNSRSEMNVSTLELGDSALYLCASSVGTGGTGELFFGEGSRLTVL.

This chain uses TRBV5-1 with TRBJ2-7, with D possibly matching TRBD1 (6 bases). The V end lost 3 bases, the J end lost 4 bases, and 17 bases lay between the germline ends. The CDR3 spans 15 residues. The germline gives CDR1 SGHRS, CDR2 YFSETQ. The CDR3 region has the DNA TGCGCCAGCAGCTCGGGATCTGGGACACAGTACGAGCAGTACGTC. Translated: CASSSGSGTQYEQYV.

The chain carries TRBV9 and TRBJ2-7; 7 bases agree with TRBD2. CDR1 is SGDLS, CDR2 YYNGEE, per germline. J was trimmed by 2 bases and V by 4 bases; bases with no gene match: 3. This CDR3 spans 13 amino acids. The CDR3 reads CASSSGGTYEQYF. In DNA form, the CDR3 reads TGTGCCAGCAGCTCGGGAGGAACCTACGAGCAGTACTTC.

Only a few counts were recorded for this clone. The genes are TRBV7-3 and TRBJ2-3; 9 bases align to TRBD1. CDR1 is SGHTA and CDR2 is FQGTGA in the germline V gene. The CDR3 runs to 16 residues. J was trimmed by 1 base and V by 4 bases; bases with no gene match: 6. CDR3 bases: TGTGCCAGCAGCTCCGGGACAGGGTTGGGCACAGATACGCAGTATTTT. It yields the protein CASSSGTGLGTDTQYF.

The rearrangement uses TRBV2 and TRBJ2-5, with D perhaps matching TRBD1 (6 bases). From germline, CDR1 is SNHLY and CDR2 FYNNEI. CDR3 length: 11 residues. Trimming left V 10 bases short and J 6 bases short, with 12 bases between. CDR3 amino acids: CATRDMKTQYF. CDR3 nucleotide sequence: TGTGCCACCAGGGACATGAAGACCCAGTACTTC.

CDR3 amino acids: CASRRRHSESYGYTF. The CDR3 nucleotides are TGTGCCAGTAGGAGGAGGCACAGTGAAAGCTATGGCTACACCTTC. This sequence joins TRBV19 and TRBJ1-2; D is uncertain. V was cut by 6 bases and J by 4 bases, with 18 bases left in between. In germline, CDR1 is LNHDA, CDR2 SQIVND (reference sequence). The CDR3 runs to 15 residues.